This TCR beta chain was identified during a study of cytomegalovirus exposure and HLA in healthy donors. Details on this clone: The target antigen is unknown.

This CDR3 is built from 16 residues. Trimming removed 1 base from V and 7 bases from J, with 18 bases in between. Looked up from germline, CDR1 is SGHDT and CDR2 is YYEEEE. The PCR made use of 60 Vbeta and 13 Jbeta primers. Generated by immunoSEQ multiplex PCR, the TCRdb table keeps only in-frame clones and is missing some. The sample lists 80,000 or so clones; 74% were seen once. Study outcomes and limitations: The availability of immune exposure information extended only to CMV serostatus. A later analysis reportedly found fewer N-insertions in an Asian-associated ancestry cluster than the roughly 670-donor mean.

Those who donated were healthy bone marrow donors. Unrecorded immune exposure was likely among donors, who were nominally healthy when sampled. The clonotype comes from a man aged 25-45 years in good health and CMV-seropositive. The source material was PBMCs. The chain carries TRBV5-6 and TRBJ1-5; D may be TRBD1 (5 bases). The CDR3 DNA reads as TGTGCCAGCAGCTTGTCTCCGCCGACAGCAGGACAGCCCCAGCATTTT. Its protein is CASSLSPPTAGQPQHF.